The 25 T cell receptor beta chains below all came from one sample that was sequenced in a study of T cells expressing NK-cell markers. TCRdb re-called the 5' RACE reads, yielding one record per CDR3 amino acid sequence without DNA. The sample table sets out some 460,000 distinct CDR3 sequences. Source material: blood T cells: a sorted CD56 or NKG2C T cell subset, CD4+ or CD8+ T cells, or bulk PBMC T cells (not recorded which). Receptor source: a woman aged 45 to 65 in good health.

The rearrangement links TRBV9 to TRBJ1-5; TCRdb indicates TRBD1, and absent DNA this call remains unverified. The CDR3 covers 16 residues. From germline, CDR1 is SGDLS and CDR2 YYNGEE. The CDR3 here is CASSEGTGGSGQPQHF. The full variable domain, its missing parts supplied by reference TRBV9 and TRBJ1-5, is DSGVTQTPKHLITATGQRVTLRCSPRSGDLSVYWYQQSLDQGLQFLIQYYNGEERAKGNILERFSAQQFPDLHSELNLSSLELGDSALYFCASSEGTGGSGQPQHFGDGTRLSIL.

The chain recombines TRBV7-2 with TRBJ2-1; no DNA is available, so the TRBD2 call from TCRdb remains unchecked. The germline gives CDR1 SGHTA, CDR2 FQGNSA. This CDR3 region has 18 residues. The CDR3 is CASSLASTGTSGRNEQFF.

The chain joins TRBV6-1 to TRBJ1-5; the TCRdb call, TRBD1, lacks DNA for checking. Germline CDR1 and CDR2: MNHNS and SASEGT. The CDR3 sequence is 12 residues long. The CDR3 here is CASSDPVQPRHF.

This rearrangement joins TRBV6-2 or TRBV6-3 to TRBJ2-3; the D call from TCRdb, TRBD2, cannot be confirmed without DNA. The length of the CDR3 is 20 residues. The V gene's germline CDR1 is MNHEY and CDR2 SVGEGT. The CDR3 spells CASSYPGTSGPRTLTDTQYF.

This rearrangement joins TRBV11-3 to TRBJ2-3; the D call of TRBD2 rests on TCRdb alone, since no DNA is present to check it. Germline V gene lookup returns CDR1 SGHNT and CDR2 YENEEA. The CDR3 spans 14 residues. Here the CDR3 reads CASSLDRLDHPQYF.

The chain carries TRBV9 and TRBJ1-2; checking the TCRdb D call of TRBD1 is not possible without DNA. Germline V gives CDR1 SGDLS, CDR2 YYNGEE. This CDR3 is built from 15 residues. The CDR3 region is CASSVAQGNNYGYTF.

The rearrangement joins TRBV5-1 to TRBJ2-1; TCRdb's assignment of TRBD2 cannot be checked, as there is no DNA. Germline CDR1 reads SGHRS; CDR2 reads YFSETQ. This CDR3 is 16 amino acids long. This chain's CDR3 is CASRNISGSPNAEQFF.

V gene TRBV10-3 combines with J gene TRBJ2-2; TCRdb proposes TRBD1, but this gene call is untestable without DNA. This CDR3 region has 16 residues. CDR1 and CDR2 from the germline V gene are ENHRY and SYGVKD. The CDR3 sequence: CAISERTGEITGELFF.

This chain links TRBV6-1 with TRBJ2-3; the D call of TRBD1 rests on TCRdb alone, since no DNA is present to check it. Germline lookup yields CDR1 MNHNS and CDR2 SASEGT. CDR3 size: 14 residues. The CDR3 sequence is CASTGSGFTDTQYF.

The V call is TRBV29-1, the J call TRBJ2-5; no DNA is available, so the TRBD1 call from TCRdb remains unchecked. Germline CDR1 is SQVTM and CDR2 is ANQGSEA. The CDR3 runs to 14 residues. The CDR3 sequence: CSVGGESPSETQYF.

The rearrangement links TRBV19 to TRBJ2-4; TCRdb's D call, TRBD1, is unchecked because there is no DNA. CDR3 size: 15 residues. Germline values: CDR1 LNHDA, CDR2 SQIVND (reference sequence). The CDR3 here is CASSIVKGGLNIQYF.

This rearrangement joins TRBV12-3 or TRBV12-4 to TRBJ2-1; the TRBD2 assignment by TCRdb is unverifiable without DNA. The length of the CDR3 is 14 residues. The CDR3 here is CASILSGRATLPFF.

The chain has TRBV6-1 and TRBJ1-1. Germline CDR1 MNHNS, CDR2 SASEGT. CDR3 length equals 12 residues. The CDR3: CASRMGSFEAFF.

The V gene is TRBV5-1, the J gene TRBJ2-2; TCRdb outputs TRBD2, but without DNA this stays unchecked. In germline, CDR1 is SGHRS, CDR2 YFSETQ. The CDR3 spans 20 residues. The CDR3 sequence: CASSPIRGASGTSRTGELFF.

The chain recombines TRBV29-1 with TRBJ2-4. The CDR3 totals 13 residues. CDR1 SQVTM and CDR2 ANQGSEA come from the germline V gene. The CDR3 is CSVEDSTKNIQYF.

This chain's CDR3 is CASSYKRPDRGGYTF. The rearrangement joins TRBV6-5 to TRBJ1-2; TCRdb gives TRBD1 as the D gene, but with no DNA this cannot be confirmed. Germline V gives CDR1 MNHEY, CDR2 SVGAGI. The CDR3 extends over 15 amino acids.

The rearrangement joins TRBV20-1 to TRBJ2-3; absent DNA, TCRdb's TRBD2 call cannot be checked. This CDR3 comprises 14 residues. CDR1 is DFQATT and CDR2 is SNEGSKA in the germline V gene (reference sequence). The CDR3 region is CSARRAGLTDTQYF.

The V gene is TRBV7-9, the J gene TRBJ1-4. This CDR3 contains 11 residues. Germline CDR1 is SEHNR and CDR2 is FQNEAQ (reference sequence). CDR3 in amino acids: CASSFSEKLFF.

This chain connects TRBV4-1 to TRBJ2-7; the D gene TCRdb calls, TRBD2, cannot be checked with no DNA. The CDR3 sequence is 15 residues long. Per germline, CDR1 MGHRA and CDR2 YSYEKL. The chain's CDR3 is CASSQGLAGGYEQYF.

The gene calls are TRBV2 and TRBJ2-2. Germline CDR1 SNHLY, CDR2 FYNNEI. This CDR3 is 14 amino acids long. CDR3 in amino acids: CASKIITNTGELFF.

The chain couples TRBV18 to TRBJ2-7. The CDR3 is made up of 16 amino acids. Germline CDR1 and CDR2: KGHSH and LQKENI. The CDR3 is CASSQTGPWDAYEQYF.

This sequence joins TRBV5-1 and TRBJ2-1; TCRdb's D call, TRBD1, is unchecked because there is no DNA. Germline-derived CDR1 and CDR2 are SGHRS and YFSETQ. The CDR3 is made up of 14 amino acids. The CDR3 loop is CASSLIQGYGEQFF. Together with reference TRBV5-1 and TRBJ2-1, the CDR3 gives the full variable domain: KAGVTQTPRYLIKTRGQQVTLSCSPISGHRSVSWYQQTPGQGLQFLFEYFSETQRNKGNFPGRFSGRQFSNSRSEMNVSTLELGDSALYLCASSLIQGYGEQFFGPGTRLTVL.

V and J are TRBV15 and TRBJ2-2. CDR1 LNHNV and CDR2 YYDKDF come from the germline V gene (reference sequence). This CDR3 comprises 14 residues. The CDR3 loop is CATRTSVVTGELFF. Full variable domain (remainder filled in from reference TRBV15 and TRBJ2-2): DAMVIQNPRYQVTQFGKPVTLSCSQTLNHNVMYWYQQKSSQAPKLLFHYYDKDFNNEADTPDNFQSRRPNTSFCFLDIRSPGLGDTAMYLCATRTSVVTGELFFGEGSRLTVL.

The CDR3 sequence: CATSDRLAGGHNEQFF. The chain joins TRBV24-1 to TRBJ2-1; TCRdb names TRBD2, which stays unverified in the absence of DNA. CDR1 is KGHDR, CDR2 SFDVKD, per germline. This CDR3 is 16 amino acids long.

The V call is TRBV4-1, the J call TRBJ2-3; lacking DNA, the TRBD1 call made by TCRdb goes unchecked. Germline V lookup: CDR1 MGHRA, CDR2 YSYEKL. The CDR3 consists of 16 residues. CDR3 sequence: CASSQEVGAQPDTQYF.